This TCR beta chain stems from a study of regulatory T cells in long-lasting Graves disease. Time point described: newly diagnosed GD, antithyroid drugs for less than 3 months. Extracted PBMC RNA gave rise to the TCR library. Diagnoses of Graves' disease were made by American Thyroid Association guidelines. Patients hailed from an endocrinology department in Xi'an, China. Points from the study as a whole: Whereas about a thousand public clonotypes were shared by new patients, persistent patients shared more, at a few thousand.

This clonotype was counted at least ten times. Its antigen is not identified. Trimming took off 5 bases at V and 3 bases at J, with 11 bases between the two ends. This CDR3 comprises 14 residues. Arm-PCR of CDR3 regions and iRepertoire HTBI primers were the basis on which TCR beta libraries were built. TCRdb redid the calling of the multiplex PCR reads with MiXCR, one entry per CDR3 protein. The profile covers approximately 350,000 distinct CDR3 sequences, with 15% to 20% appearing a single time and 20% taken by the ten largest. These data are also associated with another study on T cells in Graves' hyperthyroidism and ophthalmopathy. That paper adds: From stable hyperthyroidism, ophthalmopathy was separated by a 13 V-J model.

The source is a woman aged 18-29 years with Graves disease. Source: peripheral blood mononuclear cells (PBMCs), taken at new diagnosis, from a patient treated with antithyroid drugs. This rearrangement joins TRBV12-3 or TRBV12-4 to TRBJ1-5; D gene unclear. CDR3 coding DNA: TGTGCCAGCAGTGAAGGGTCCCCCAATCAGCCCCAGCATTTT. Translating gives CASSEGSPNQPQHF.